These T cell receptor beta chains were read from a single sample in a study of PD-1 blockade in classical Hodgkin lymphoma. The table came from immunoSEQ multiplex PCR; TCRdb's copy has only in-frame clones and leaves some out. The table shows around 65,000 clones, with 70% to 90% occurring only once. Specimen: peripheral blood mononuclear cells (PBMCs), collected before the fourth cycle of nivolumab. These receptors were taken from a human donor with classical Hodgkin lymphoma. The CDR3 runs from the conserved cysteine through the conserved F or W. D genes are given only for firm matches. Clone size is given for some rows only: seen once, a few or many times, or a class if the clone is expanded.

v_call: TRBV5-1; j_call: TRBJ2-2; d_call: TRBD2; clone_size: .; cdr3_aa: CASSLAGGHTGELFF; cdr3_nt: TGCGCCAGCAGCTTAGCGGGGGGGCACACCGGGGAGCTGTTTTTT
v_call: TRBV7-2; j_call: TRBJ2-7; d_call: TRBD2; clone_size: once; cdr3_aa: CASSFGPGLASYEQYF; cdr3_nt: TGTGCCAGCAGCTTTGGTCCGGGACTAGCCTCCTACGAGCAGTACTTC
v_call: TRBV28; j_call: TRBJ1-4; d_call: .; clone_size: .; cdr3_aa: CASSYPGGATNEKLFF; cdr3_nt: TGTGCCAGCAGTTACCCAGGCGGCGCAACTAATGAAAAACTGTTTTTT
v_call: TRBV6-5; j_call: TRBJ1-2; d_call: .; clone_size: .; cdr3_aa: CASSYGGNRADGYTF; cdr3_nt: TGTGCCAGCTCATATGGGGGCAATAGGGCAGATGGCTACACCTTC
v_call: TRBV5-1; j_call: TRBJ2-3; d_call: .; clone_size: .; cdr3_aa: CASSRDNPSTDTQYF; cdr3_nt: TGCGCCAGCAGCAGGGACAACCCTAGCACAGATACGCAGTATTTT
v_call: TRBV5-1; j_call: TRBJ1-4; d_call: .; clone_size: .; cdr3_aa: CASSSQGAEKLFF; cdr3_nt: TGCGCCAGCAGCTCACAGGGAGCGGAAAAACTGTTTTTT
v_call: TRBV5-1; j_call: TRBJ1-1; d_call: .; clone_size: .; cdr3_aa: CASSPGHPNTEAFF; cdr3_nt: TGCGCCAGCAGCCCGGGACATCCGAACACTGAAGCTTTCTTT
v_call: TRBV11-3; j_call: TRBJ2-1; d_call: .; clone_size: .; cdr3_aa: CASSFFPGDEQFF; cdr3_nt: TGTGCCAGCAGCTTCTTCCCGGGTGATGAGCAGTTCTTC
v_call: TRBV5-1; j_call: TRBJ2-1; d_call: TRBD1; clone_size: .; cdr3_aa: CASYGTGGIYNEQFF; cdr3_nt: TGCGCCAGCTACGGGACAGGGGGAATTTACAATGAGCAGTTCTTC
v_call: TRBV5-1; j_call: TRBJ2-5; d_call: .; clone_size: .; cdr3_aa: CASSLEAEGETQYF; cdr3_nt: TGCGCCAGCAGCTTGGAGGCCGAAGGTGAGACCCAGTACTTC
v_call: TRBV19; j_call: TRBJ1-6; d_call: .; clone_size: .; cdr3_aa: CASSIGPGFGSPLHF; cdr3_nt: TGTGCCAGTAGTATCGGCCCAGGGTTTGGTTCACCCCTCCACTTT
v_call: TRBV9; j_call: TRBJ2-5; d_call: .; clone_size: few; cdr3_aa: CASSVALGGYTGRGQETQYF; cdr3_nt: TGTGCCAGCAGCGTAGCTCTCGGGGGATATACCGGGCGGGGCCAAGAGACCCAGTACTTC
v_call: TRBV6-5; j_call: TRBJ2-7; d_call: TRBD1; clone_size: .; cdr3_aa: CASSDPRGQDEQYF; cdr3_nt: TGTGCCAGCAGTGACCCCAGGGGGCAAGACGAGCAGTACTTC
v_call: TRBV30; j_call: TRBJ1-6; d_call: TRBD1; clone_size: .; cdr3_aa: CAWSVWDRANSPLHF; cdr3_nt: TGTGCCTGGAGTGTGTGGGACAGGGCTAATTCACCCCTCCACTTT
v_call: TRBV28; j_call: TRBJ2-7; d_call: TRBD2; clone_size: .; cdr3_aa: CASSLGASGENEQYF; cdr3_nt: TGTGCCAGCAGTTTAGGGGCTAGCGGAGAAAACGAGCAGTACTTC
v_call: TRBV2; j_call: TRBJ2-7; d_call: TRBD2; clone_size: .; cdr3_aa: CASSPRLAGGYEQYF; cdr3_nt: TGTGCCAGCAGCCCTCGACTAGCGGGGGGCTACGAGCAGTACTTC
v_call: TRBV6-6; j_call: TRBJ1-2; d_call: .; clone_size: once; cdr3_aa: CASAGSNYGYTF; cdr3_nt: TGTGCCAGTGCAGGGTCTAACTATGGCTACACCTTC
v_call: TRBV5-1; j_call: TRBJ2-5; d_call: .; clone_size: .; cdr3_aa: CASSLVAWGASGETQYF; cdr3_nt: TGCGCCAGCAGCTTGGTGGCGTGGGGCGCGTCAGGAGAGACCCAGTACTTC
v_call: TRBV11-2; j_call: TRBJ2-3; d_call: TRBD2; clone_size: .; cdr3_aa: CASSLVAGGVVDTQYF; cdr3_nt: TGTGCCAGCAGCTTAGTTGCGGGGGGAGTTGTAGATACGCAGTATTTT
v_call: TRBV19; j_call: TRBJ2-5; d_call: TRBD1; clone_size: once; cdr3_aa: CASGRQGVETQYF; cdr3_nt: TGTGCCAGTGGGAGACAGGGGGTAGAGACCCAGTACTTC
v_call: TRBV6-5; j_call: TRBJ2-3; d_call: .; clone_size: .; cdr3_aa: CASSYHRAQMADTQYF; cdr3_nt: TGTGCCAGCAGTTACCACCGGGCCCAAATGGCAGATACGCAGTATTTT
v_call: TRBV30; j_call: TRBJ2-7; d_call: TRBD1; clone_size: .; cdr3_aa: CALGGQGAYEQYF; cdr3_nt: TGTGCCTTGGGAGGACAGGGGGCCTACGAGCAGTACTTC
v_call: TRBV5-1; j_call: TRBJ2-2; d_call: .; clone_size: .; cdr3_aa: CASRLAANTGELFF; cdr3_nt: TGCGCCAGCAGGTTAGCTGCGAACACCGGGGAGCTGTTTTTT
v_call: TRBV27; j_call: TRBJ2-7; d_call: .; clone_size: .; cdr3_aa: CASSLVKITPGEQYF; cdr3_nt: TGTGCCAGCAGTTTAGTAAAGATAACCCCGGGCGAGCAGTACTTC
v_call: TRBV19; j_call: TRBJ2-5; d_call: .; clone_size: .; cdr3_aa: CASSRLGQETQYF; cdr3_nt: TGTGCCAGTAGTAGACTTGGACAAGAGACCCAGTACTTC
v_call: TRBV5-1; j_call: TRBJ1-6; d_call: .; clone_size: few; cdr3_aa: CASSLVAGDNSPLHF; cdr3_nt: TGCGCCAGCAGCTTGGTAGCAGGCGACAATTCACCCCTCCACTTT
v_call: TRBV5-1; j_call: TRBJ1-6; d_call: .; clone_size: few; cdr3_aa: CASSLANRGSPLHF; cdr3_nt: TGCGCCAGCAGCTTGGCCAATCGGGGTTCACCCCTCCACTTT